These 26 T cell receptor beta chains were sequenced from one sample in a study of T cell responses to AZD1222 COVID-19 vaccine. The assay was immunoSEQ multiplex PCR, and TCRdb's table has in-frame clones only and misses some. Seen here are about 120,000 clones, over 70% observed once, and the top ten hold 4.5% to 6%. Here the sequenced sample was peripheral blood, taken on day 0 of AZD1222 vaccination. The receptors were gathered from an adult in good health.

The chain combines TRBV6-1 with TRBJ1-5; no clear D. This CDR3 has 11 amino acids. CDR1 and CDR2 from the germline V gene are MNHNS and SASEGT. V lost 5 bases and J lost 11, with 10 bases in between. Here the CDR3 DNA reads TGTGCCAGCAGTTACGATCACACCCAGCATTTT. Residues: CASSYDHTQHF.

The chain is built from TRBV18 and TRBJ2-7; the match to TRBD2 covers 8 bases. Germline V gene data show CDR1 as KGHSH and CDR2 as LQKENI. The CDR3 length is 14 residues. J was trimmed by 1 base and V by 5 bases; bases with no gene match: 4. The CDR3 coding sequence is TGTGCCAGCTCAAGTAGCGGGACTTCCTACGAGCAGTACTTC. Its translation: CASSSSGTSYEQYF.

The chain carries TRBV19 and TRBJ1-5; the D gene is possibly TRBD1 (5 bases). Trimming pared 7 bases from V and 3 bases from J, leaving 13 bases between. CDR3 length equals 14 residues. Per the germline V gene, CDR1 is LNHDA and CDR2 is SQIVND (reference sequence). CDR3 in DNA: TGTGCCAGTAACTCCGACAGTTTCAATCAGCCCCAGCATTTT. Encoded protein: CASNSDSFNQPQHF.

The chain uses TRBV29-1 and TRBJ1-1, with TRBD1 matching 8 bases. V shed 6 bases, J shed 5 bases, and the junction held 5 bases outside the gene matches. The germline gives CDR1 SQVTM, CDR2 ANQGSEA. CDR3 size: 12 residues. Written as DNA, the CDR3 is TGCAGCGTATCAGGGGGCCGGACTGAAGCTTTCTTT. It is translated as CSVSGGRTEAFF.

This chain connects TRBV19 to TRBJ1-5, with D uncertain. CDR3 length: 12 residues. V lost 8 bases to trimming and J lost 6 bases, with 11 bases between them. Germline V gene lookup returns CDR1 LNHDA and CDR2 SQIVND (reference sequence). CDR3 in DNA: TGTGCCAGTTCCAAGAAGGGTCAGCCCCAGCATTTT. Encoded protein: CASSKKGQPQHF.

The J gene is TRBJ1-2, the V gene TRBV4-1; D gene uncertain. With 6 bases removed from V and 4 bases from J, the gap between germline ends came to 15 bases. There are 14 residues in the CDR3. CDR1 and CDR2 (germline): MGHRA, YSYEKL. For the CDR3, the DNA is TGCGCCAGCAGTCCGACTCAAGGAAGCTATGGCTACACCTTC. Encoded protein: CASSPTQGSYGYTF.

The rearrangement joins TRBV7-9 to TRBJ1-4; weak D call: TRBD1 (6 bases). The CDR3 runs 14 residues. Germline V CDR1 and CDR2: SEHNR, FQNEAQ (reference sequence). Between the trimmed V and J ends, which lost 5 bases and 0 bases, there was a span of 7 bases. In DNA, the CDR3 is TGTGCCAGCAGCAACAGGGCAACTAATGAAAAACTGTTTTTT. It encodes CASSNRATNEKLFF.

The chain joins TRBV18 to TRBJ1-1, with D tentatively TRBD1 (6 bases). Germline CDR1 and CDR2: KGHSH and LQKENI. V lost 2 bases to trimming and J lost 3 bases, with 13 bases between them. The CDR3 covers 15 residues. Here the CDR3 reads CASSPYGTPDTEAFF. The CDR3 bases are TGTGCCAGCTCACCATACGGGACACCTGACACTGAAGCTTTCTTT.

This chain links TRBV2 with TRBJ2-7; D gene ambiguous. Trimming took 2 bases from V and 2 from J, leaving 10 bases between them. Germline lookup yields CDR1 SNHLY and CDR2 FYNNEI. This CDR3 is built from 14 residues. The chain's CDR3 is CASSEPGNPYEQYF. DNA for the CDR3: TGTGCCAGCAGTGAACCAGGCAATCCCTACGAGCAGTACTTC.

This clone has only a few counts. The chain joins TRBV7-8 to TRBJ2-7; 8 nucleotides match TRBD1. The CDR3 has 19 residues. After removal of 3 bases from V and 3 bases from J, the junction contained 19 bases not matched to a gene. CDR1 is SGHVS, CDR2 FQNEAQ, per germline. The CDR3 nucleotides read TGTGCCAGCAGCTTTCCGGATACTAAAAGGACAGGGAACGACTACGAGCAGTACTTC. As protein: CASSFPDTKRTGNDYEQYF. Looking up the rest from reference TRBV7-8 and TRBJ2-7 gives the full variable domain: GAGVSQSPRYKVAKRGQDVALRCDPISGHVSLFWYQQALGQGPEFLTYFQNEAQLDKSGLPSDRFFAERPEGSVSTLKIQRTQQEDSAVYLCASSFPDTKRTGNDYEQYFGPGTRLTVT.

The chain has TRBV19 and TRBJ1-2; no clear D. V shed 6 bases and J shed 2 bases, with 19 bases lying between them. The germline gives CDR1 LNHDA, CDR2 SQIVND (reference sequence). The CDR3 totals 16 residues. In DNA form, the CDR3 reads TGTGCCAGTAGAACATCTAAATCCCATGTAAACTATGGCTACACCTTC. Encoded protein: CASRTSKSHVNYGYTF.

V usage is TRBV18 and J usage is TRBJ1-1; 10 bases fit TRBD1. The CDR3 extends over 15 amino acids. Germline assignment: CDR1 KGHSH and CDR2 LQKENI. V shed 6 bases and J 1 base; nucleotides not matched to a gene: 5. The CDR3 nucleotides read TGTGCCAGCTCCCGGGACAGGGGAAAGAACACTGAAGCTTTCTTT. Its protein product is CASSRDRGKNTEAFF. Drawing the rest from reference TRBV18 and TRBJ1-1, the complete variable domain is NAGVMQNPRHLVRRRGQEARLRCSPMKGHSHVYWYRQLPEEGLKFMVYLQKENIIDESGMPKERFSAEFPKEGPSILRIQQVVRGDSAAYFCASSRDRGKNTEAFFGQGTRLTVV.

The chain combines TRBV10-3 with TRBJ1-5; TRBD1 agrees at 8 bases. J was trimmed by 6 bases and V by 4 bases; bases with no gene match: 8. The CDR3 contains 15 residues. CDR1 ENHRY and CDR2 SYGVKD come from the germline V gene. The CDR3 here is CAISGDRGAGQPQHF. CDR3 DNA: TGTGCCATCAGTGGTGACAGGGGAGCGGGTCAGCCCCAGCATTTT.

The chain recombines TRBV19 with TRBJ1-2; D is possibly TRBD1 (6 bases). CDR3 length: 13 residues. V was cut by 3 bases and J by 6 bases, with 11 bases left in between. Germline V gene lookup returns CDR1 LNHDA and CDR2 SQIVND (reference sequence). CDR3 DNA sequence: TGTGCCAGTAGTATCTCAGGGGAGCATGGCTACACCTTC. Its translation: CASSISGEHGYTF.

This sequence joins TRBV18 and TRBJ2-1; TRBD2 matches at 10 bases. The germline CDR1 and CDR2 sequences are KGHSH and LQKENI. The junction had 7 bases not matched to a gene; V was cut back by 3 bases and J by 5 bases. The CDR3 has 16 amino acids. The CDR3 DNA reads TGTGCCAGCTCACCGAGACTAGCGGGCCACGACAATGAGCAGTTCTTC. Translating it yields CASSPRLAGHDNEQFF.

This chain connects TRBV25-1 to TRBJ2-2, with D perhaps being TRBD1 or TRBD2 (5 bases each). Germline V gene sequence: CDR1 MGHDK, CDR2 SYGVNS. The length of the CDR3 is 17 residues. Deletions cut 4 bases from V and 3 bases from J, with 18 bases between. CDR3 residues: CASSGAPGTADTGELFF. In DNA form, the CDR3 reads TGTGCCAGCAGTGGCGCTCCTGGGACCGCGGACACCGGGGAGCTGTTTTTT.

This chain uses TRBV2 with TRBJ2-6; D perhaps matches TRBD1 (5 bases). This CDR3 contains 19 residues. CDR1 SNHLY and CDR2 FYNNEI come from the germline V gene. V was pared by 2 bases and J by 1 base, with 18 bases between. The CDR3: CASSEQHQGQGSGANVLTF. The CDR3 nucleotides are TGTGCCAGCAGTGAACAGCATCAAGGTCAGGGATCTGGGGCCAACGTCCTGACTTTC.

CDR3 sequence reads: CASSGAGQSSYNEQFF. The CDR3 bases are TGTGCCAGCAGCGGGGCGGGACAGAGCTCCTACAATGAGCAGTTCTTC. V and J are TRBV5-4 and TRBJ2-1; a weak D match, TRBD1 (7 bases). Germline-derived CDR1 and CDR2 are SGHNT and YYREEE (reference sequence). This CDR3 has 16 residues. Trimming stripped 4 bases from V and 0 bases from J, with 14 bases between.

This clone has only one observation. The chain combines TRBV3-1 (or the pseudogene TRBV3-2) with TRBJ2-1; 9 bases align to TRBD2. The trim removed 0 bases at V and 5 bases at J, leaving 8 bases unmatched. The CDR3 covers 17 residues. Germline V lookup: CDR1 LGHDT, CDR2 YNNKEL (reference sequence). CDR3 in amino acids: CASSQERTSGPNNEQFF. CDR3 in DNA: TGTGCCAGCAGCCAAGAGAGAACTAGCGGGCCCAACAATGAGCAGTTCTTC.

The chain combines TRBV28 with TRBJ2-1; possibly TRBD2 for D (5 bases). The CDR3 totals 14 residues. V was clipped by 4 bases and J by 6 bases, with 13 bases between them. Per germline, CDR1 MDHEN and CDR2 SYDVKM. CDR3 amino acids: CASSSTRIINEQFF. CDR3 coding DNA: TGTGCCAGCAGTTCTACTAGAATCATCAATGAGCAGTTCTTC.

This clone was observed once. This chain uses TRBV5-8 with TRBJ1-5; 8 nucleotides align to TRBD1. CDR1 and CDR2 (germline): SGHTS, YDEGEE. The ends lost 1 base at V and 6 bases at J; junction bases unmatched: 3. The CDR3 spans 14 residues. CDR3 amino acids: CASSLWTGSQPQHF. The CDR3 DNA reads as TGTGCCAGCAGCTTGTGGACAGGGTCTCAGCCCCAGCATTTT.

The gene calls are TRBV30 and TRBJ1-1, with D perhaps TRBD1 (6 bases). CDR3 length: 13 amino acids. Trimming took off 2 bases at V and 3 bases at J, with 10 bases between the two ends. Germline-derived CDR1 and CDR2 are GTSNPN and SVGIG (reference sequence). As DNA, the CDR3 is TGTGCCTGGAGTCAGGGGACTGACACTGAAGCTTTCTTT. Protein product: CAWSQGTDTEAFF.

CDR3 coding DNA: TGCAGCGTCGGAGCGGCAGGGGAGTGGAACACTGAAGCTTTCTTT. Its translation is CSVGAAGEWNTEAFF. The chain combines TRBV29-1 with TRBJ1-1, with TRBD1 as a possible D gene (6 bases). CDR1 SQVTM and CDR2 ANQGSEA come from the germline V gene. V lost 6 bases to trimming and J lost 1 base, with 18 bases between them. The CDR3 covers 15 residues.

The chain carries TRBV21-1 and TRBJ1-2. TRBV21-1 is classified as a pseudogene. The CDR3 extends over 15 amino acids. The CDR3 protein is CASSKLPYSNYGYTF. The CDR3 DNA reads TGTGCCAGCAGCAAACTCCCGTACTCTAACTATGGCTACACCTTC.

The rearrangement links TRBV7-3 to TRBJ2-2, with 9 bases lining up with TRBD2. This CDR3 has 14 residues. Germline V gives CDR1 SGHTA, CDR2 FQGTGA. J lost 7 bases, V lost 0 bases, and 0 bases had no gene match. CDR3 sequence: CASSLTSGSGELFF. The CDR3, as DNA: TGTGCCAGCAGCTTAACTAGCGGGAGCGGGGAGCTGTTTTTT.

Of note for this clone: Sequence at one end of the junction differs from germline and may be a read error. The CDR3 loop is CASRLVGEETQYF. CDR3 DNA sequence: TGTGCCAGCAGATTGGTGGGGGAAGAGACCCAGTACTTC. The gene calls are TRBV5-4 and TRBJ2-5, with D perhaps given as TRBD1 or TRBD2 (5 bases each). The germline V gene has CDR1 SGHNT and CDR2 YYREEE (reference sequence). This CDR3 comprises 13 residues.